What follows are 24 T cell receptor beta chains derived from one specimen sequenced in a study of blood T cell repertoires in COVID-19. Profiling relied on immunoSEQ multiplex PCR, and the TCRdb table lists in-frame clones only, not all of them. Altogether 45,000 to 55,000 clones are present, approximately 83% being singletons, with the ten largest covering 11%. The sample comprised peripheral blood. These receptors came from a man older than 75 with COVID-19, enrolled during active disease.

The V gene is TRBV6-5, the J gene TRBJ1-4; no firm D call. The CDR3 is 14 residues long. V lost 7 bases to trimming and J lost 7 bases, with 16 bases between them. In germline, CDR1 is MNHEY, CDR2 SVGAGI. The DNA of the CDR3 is TGTGCCAGCACAGTGCTACAACTAAGTGAAAAACTGTTTTTT. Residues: CASTVLQLSEKLFF.

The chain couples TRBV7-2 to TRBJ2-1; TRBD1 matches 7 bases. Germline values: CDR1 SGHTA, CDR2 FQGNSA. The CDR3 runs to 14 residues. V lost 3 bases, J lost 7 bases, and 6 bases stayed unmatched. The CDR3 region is CASSFRTGGNEQFF. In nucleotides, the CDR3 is TGTGCCAGCAGCTTCCGGACAGGTGGAAATGAGCAGTTCTTC.

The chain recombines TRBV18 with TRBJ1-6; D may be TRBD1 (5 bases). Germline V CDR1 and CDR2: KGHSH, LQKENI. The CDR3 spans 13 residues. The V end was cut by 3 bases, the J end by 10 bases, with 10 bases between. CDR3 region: CASSPRDRSPLHF. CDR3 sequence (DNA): TGTGCCAGCTCACCCAGGGATCGGTCACCCCTCCACTTT.

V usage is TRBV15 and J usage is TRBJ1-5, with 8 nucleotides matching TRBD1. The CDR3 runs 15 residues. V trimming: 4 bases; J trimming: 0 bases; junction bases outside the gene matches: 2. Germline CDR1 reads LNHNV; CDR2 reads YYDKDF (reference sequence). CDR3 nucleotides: TGTGCCACCAGCAAAGACAGGGGTAGCAATCAGCCCCAGCATTTT. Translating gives CATSKDRGSNQPQHF.

Here the CDR3 reads CASSYSRGLNQPQHF. The CDR3 DNA is TGTGCCAGCAGTTACTCGAGAGGGCTCAATCAGCCCCAGCATTTT. The chain recombines TRBV6-5 with TRBJ1-5; D remains ambiguous. The germline CDR1 and CDR2 sequences are MNHEY and SVGAGI. This CDR3 is built from 15 residues. V dropped 0 bases and J dropped 3 bases, with 9 bases sitting between them.

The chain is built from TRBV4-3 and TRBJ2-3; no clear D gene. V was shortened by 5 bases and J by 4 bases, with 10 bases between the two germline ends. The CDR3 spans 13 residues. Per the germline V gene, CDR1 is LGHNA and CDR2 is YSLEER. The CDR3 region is CASSVTPADTQYF. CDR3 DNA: TGCGCCAGCAGCGTCACCCCGGCAGATACGCAGTATTTT.

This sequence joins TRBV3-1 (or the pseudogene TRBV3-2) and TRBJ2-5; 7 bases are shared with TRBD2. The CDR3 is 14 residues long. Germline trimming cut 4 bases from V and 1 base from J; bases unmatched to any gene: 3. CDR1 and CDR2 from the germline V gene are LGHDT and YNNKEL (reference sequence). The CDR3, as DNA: TGTGCCAGCAGCCGCGGACTAGGCCAAGAGACCCAGTACTTC. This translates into CASSRGLGQETQYF.

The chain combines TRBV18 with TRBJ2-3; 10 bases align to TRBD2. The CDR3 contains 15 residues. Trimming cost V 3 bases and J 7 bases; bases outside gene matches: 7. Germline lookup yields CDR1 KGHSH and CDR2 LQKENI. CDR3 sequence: CASSPPAGGPYTQYF. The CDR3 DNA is TGTGCCAGCTCACCGCCAGCGGGGGGGCCGTATACGCAGTATTTT.

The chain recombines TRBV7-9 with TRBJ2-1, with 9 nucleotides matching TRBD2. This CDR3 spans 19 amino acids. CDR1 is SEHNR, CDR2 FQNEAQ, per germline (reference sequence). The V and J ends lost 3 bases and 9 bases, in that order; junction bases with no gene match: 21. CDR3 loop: CASSFPPGWTDRSGGEQFF. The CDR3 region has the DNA TGTGCCAGCAGCTTCCCGCCGGGGTGGACGGACCGTAGCGGGGGTGAGCAGTTCTTC. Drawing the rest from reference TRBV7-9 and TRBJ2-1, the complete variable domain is DTGVSQNPRHKITKRGQNVTFRCDPISEHNRLYWYRQTLGQGPEFLTYFQNEAQLEKSRLLSDRFSAERPKGSFSTLEIQRTEQGDSAMYLCASSFPPGWTDRSGGEQFFGPGTRLTVL.

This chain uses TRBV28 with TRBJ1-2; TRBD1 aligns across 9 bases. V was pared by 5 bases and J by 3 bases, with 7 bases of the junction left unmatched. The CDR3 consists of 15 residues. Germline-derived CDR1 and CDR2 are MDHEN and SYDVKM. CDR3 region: CASSPTGTGHYGYTF. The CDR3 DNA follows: TGTGCCAGCAGTCCTACCGGGACAGGGCACTATGGCTACACCTTC.

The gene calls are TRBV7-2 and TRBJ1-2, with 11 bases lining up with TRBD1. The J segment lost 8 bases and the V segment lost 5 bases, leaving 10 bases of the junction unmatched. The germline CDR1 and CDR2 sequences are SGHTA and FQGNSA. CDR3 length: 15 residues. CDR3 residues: CASSTRTGGFGGYTF. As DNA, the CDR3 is TGTGCCAGCAGCACCCGGACAGGGGGCTTCGGAGGCTACACCTTC.

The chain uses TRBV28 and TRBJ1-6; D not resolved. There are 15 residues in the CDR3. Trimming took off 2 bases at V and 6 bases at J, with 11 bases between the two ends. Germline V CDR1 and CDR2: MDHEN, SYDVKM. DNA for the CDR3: TGTGCCAGCAGTTTAATTAGTCGTGGTAATTCACCCCTCCACTTT. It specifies CASSLISRGNSPLHF.

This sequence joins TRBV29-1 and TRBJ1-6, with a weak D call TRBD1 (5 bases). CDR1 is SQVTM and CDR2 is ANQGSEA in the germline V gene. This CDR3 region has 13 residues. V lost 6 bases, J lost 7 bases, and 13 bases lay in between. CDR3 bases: TGCAGCGTCAGATTACAGGAAAATTCACCCCTCCACTTT. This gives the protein CSVRLQENSPLHF. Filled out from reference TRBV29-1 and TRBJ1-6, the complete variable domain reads SAVISQKPSRDICQRGTSLTIQCQVDSQVTMMFWYRQQPGQSLTLIATANQGSEATYESGFVIDKFPISRPNLTFSTLTVSNMSPEDSSIYLCSVRLQENSPLHFGNGTRLTVT.

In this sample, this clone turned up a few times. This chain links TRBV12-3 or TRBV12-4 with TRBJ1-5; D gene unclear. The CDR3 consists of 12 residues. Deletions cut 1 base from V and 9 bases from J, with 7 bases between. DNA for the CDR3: TGTGCCAGCAGTTTAGTTGGCAGGCCCCAGCATTTT. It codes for CASSLVGRPQHF.

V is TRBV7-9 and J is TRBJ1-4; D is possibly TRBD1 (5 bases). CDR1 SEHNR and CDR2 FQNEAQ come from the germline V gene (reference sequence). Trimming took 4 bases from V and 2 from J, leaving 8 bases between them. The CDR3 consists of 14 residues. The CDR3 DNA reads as TGTGCCAGCAGCTCCCGACAGACTAATGAAAAACTGTTTTTT. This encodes CASSSRQTNEKLFF.

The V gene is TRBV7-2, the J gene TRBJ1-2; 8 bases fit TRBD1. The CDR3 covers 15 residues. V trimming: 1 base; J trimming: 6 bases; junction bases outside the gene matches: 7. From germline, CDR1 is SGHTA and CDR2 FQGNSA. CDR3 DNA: TGTGCCAGCAGCTTAGGGACAGGGTCGTTCGATGGCTACACCTTC. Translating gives CASSLGTGSFDGYTF.

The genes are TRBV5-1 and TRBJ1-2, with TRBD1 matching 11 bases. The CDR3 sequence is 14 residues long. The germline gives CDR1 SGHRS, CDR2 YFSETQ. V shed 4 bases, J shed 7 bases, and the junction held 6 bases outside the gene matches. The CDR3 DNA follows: TGCGCCAGCAGCCCCGGACAGGGGGCGGGTGGCTACACCTTC. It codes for CASSPGQGAGGYTF.

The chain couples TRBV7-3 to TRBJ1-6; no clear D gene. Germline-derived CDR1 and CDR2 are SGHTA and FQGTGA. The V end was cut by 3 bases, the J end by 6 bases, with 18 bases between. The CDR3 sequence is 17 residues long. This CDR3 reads CASSLGDPGGVNSPLHF. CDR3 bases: TGTGCCAGCAGCTTGGGAGACCCCGGAGGAGTTAATTCACCCCTCCACTTT.

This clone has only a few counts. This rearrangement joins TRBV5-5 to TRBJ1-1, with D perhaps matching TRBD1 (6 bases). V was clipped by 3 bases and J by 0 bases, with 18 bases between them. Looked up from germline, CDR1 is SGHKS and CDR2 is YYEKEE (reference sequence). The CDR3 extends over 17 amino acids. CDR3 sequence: CASSYSGGQTLNTEAFF. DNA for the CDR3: TGTGCCAGCAGCTATTCCGGAGGACAGACCCTGAACACTGAAGCTTTCTTT. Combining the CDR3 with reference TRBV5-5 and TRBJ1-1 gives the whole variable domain DAGVTQSPTHLIKTRGQQVTLRCSPISGHKSVSWYQQVLGQGPQFIFQYYEKEERGRGNFPDRFSARQFPNYSSELNVNALLLGDSALYLCASSYSGGQTLNTEAFFGQGTRLTVV.

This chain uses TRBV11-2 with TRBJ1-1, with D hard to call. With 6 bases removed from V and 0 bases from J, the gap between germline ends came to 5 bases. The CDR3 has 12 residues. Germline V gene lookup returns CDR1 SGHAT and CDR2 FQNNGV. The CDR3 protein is CASRTMNTEAFF. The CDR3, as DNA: TGTGCCAGCAGGACTATGAACACTGAAGCTTTCTTT.

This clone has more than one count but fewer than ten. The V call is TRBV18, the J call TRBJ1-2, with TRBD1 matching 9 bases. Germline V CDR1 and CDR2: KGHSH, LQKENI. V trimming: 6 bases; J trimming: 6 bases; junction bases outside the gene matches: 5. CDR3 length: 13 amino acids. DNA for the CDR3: TGTGCCAGCTCCCCGGGACAGGGAGATGGCTACACCTTC. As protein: CASSPGQGDGYTF.

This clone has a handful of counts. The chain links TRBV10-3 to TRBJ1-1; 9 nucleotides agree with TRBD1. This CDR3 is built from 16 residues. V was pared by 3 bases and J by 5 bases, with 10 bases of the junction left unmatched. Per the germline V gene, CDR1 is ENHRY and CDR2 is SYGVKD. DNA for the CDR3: TGTGCCATCAGTGATTGGGACAGGGAAGGTGGAACTGAAGCTTTCTTT. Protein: CAISDWDREGGTEAFF.

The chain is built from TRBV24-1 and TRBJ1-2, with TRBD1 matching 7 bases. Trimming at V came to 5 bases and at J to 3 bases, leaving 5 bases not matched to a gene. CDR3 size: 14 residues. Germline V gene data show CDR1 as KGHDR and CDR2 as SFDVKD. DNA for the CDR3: TGTGCCACCAGTGCAGGGGGGTTTGACTATGGCTACACCTTC. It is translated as CATSAGGFDYGYTF.

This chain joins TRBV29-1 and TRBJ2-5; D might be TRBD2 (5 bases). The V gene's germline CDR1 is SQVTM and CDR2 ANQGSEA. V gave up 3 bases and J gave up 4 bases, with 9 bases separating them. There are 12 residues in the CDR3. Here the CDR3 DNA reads TGCAGCGTTGAGGCTAGCACAGAGACCCAGTACTTC. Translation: CSVEASTETQYF.